Listed below are T cell receptor beta chains from one sample, sequenced in a study of blood T cell repertoires in COVID-19. Generated by immunoSEQ multiplex PCR, the TCRdb table keeps only in-frame clones and is missing some. Of some 520,000 clones listed, 89% are singletons. The specimen was peripheral blood. These receptors all stem from a man aged 18 to 29 with COVID-19, enrolled during active disease. The conserved cysteine and the conserved F or W are not part of the CDR3 here. The order of the fields is J gene, V gene, D gene, CDR3 protein. The D gene is left open where the match is weak.

>TRBJ1-1|TRBV19|TRBD1
ASSSGTVIEAF
>TRBJ2-7|TRBV9|TRBD1
ASSVGGTDSYEQC
>TRBJ1-4|TRBV6-5|-
ASSPPGRVGEKLF
>TRBJ2-1|TRBV25-1|TRBD2
ASSGGTSGASSYNEQF
>TRBJ2-7|TRBV30|TRBD2
AWSVLREEYEQY
>TRBJ2-5|TRBV5-1|-
ASSSGPEGETQY
>TRBJ2-3|TRBV6-1|-
ASSEVAESTDTQY
>TRBJ2-2|TRBV29-1|TRBD1
SFDRDGELF
>TRBJ2-1|TRBV30|TRBD2
AWSVGSSGSSYNEQF
>TRBJ2-7|TRBV6-5|TRBD2
ASSYSMTSGAYEQY
>TRBJ2-6|TRBV4-2|TRBD2
ASSQVIQGLAGGPGANVLT
>TRBJ2-7|TRBV9|TRBD1
ASSIRDSYEQY
>TRBJ1-5|TRBV18|-
ASSQDSSNQPQH
>TRBJ2-5|TRBV6-5|-
ASRRGGAGETQY
>TRBJ2-7|TRBV6-7|-
ATRGGYEQY
>TRBJ1-1|TRBV27|-
ASSLGGGTEAF
>TRBJ2-7|TRBV15|-
ATSRDYDSPYEQY
>TRBJ2-1|TRBV30|-
AWNPSLSYNEQF
>TRBJ2-2|TRBV15|TRBD1
ATRGQANTGELF
>TRBJ1-5|TRBV27|-
ASSPSPNSNQPQH
>TRBJ1-5|TRBV6-5|-
ASIWAEYSNQPQH
>TRBJ2-1|TRBV11-3|TRBD2
ASSLVGGRYRSSYNEQF
>TRBJ2-1|TRBV14|-
ASSQAVGRNEQF
>TRBJ2-7|TRBV14|-
ASSQQQAS
>TRBJ2-3|TRBV30|TRBD2
AWSVLGGWDTQY
>TRBJ1-4|TRBV29-1|-
SVLARGATNEKLF
>TRBJ1-1|TRBV11-2|TRBD1
ASSLVPGTAMNTEAF
>TRBJ2-7|TRBV19|TRBD2
ASSIGGRGNEQY
>TRBJ1-5|TRBV19|-
ASSDSQTNQPQH
>TRBJ2-1|TRBV12-3/TRBV12-4|-
ASSLRSGNEQF
>TRBJ2-6|TRBV6-6|TRBD2
ASSRAGGASVGANVLT
>TRBJ2-1|TRBV28|TRBD1
ASRDRGSYNEQF
>TRBJ1-4|TRBV30|-
AYSRGANEKLF
>TRBJ2-7|TRBV5-1|-
ASSFEGTFDQY
>TRBJ1-6|TRBV15|TRBD1
ATSQGASGSPLH
>TRBJ2-5|TRBV5-8|TRBD2
ASRRLAGPLKTQY